This TCR beta chain derives from a study of blood T cell repertoires in COVID-19. Study in general: T cells, B-cell-depleted T cells, or PBMCs provided the cDNA or gDNA that served as material.

This CDR3 has 15 residues. CDR1 SGHRS and CDR2 YFSETQ come from the germline V gene. V was clipped by 1 base and J by 1 base, with 11 bases between them. The assay was immunoSEQ multiplex PCR, and TCRdb's table has in-frame clones only and misses some. This table holds more than 55,000 clones, 70% to 90% found once. The chain employs TRBV5-1 and TRBJ2-5; TRBD1 might be the D (6 bases). Sequencing was carried out using peripheral blood. The receptor comes from a woman in her sixties or seventies with acute or convalescent COVID-19. CDR3 in DNA: TGCGCCAGCAGCTTGCCGCAGGGGATCCAAGAGACCCAGTACTTC. This encodes CASSLPQGIQETQYF. The variable domain in full, with the rest retrieved from reference TRBV5-1 and TRBJ2-5, is KAGVTQTPRYLIKTRGQQVTLSCSPISGHRSVSWYQQTPGQGLQFLFEYFSETQRNKGNFPGRFSGRQFSNSRSEMNVSTLELGDSALYLCASSLPQGIQETQYFGPGTRLLVL.